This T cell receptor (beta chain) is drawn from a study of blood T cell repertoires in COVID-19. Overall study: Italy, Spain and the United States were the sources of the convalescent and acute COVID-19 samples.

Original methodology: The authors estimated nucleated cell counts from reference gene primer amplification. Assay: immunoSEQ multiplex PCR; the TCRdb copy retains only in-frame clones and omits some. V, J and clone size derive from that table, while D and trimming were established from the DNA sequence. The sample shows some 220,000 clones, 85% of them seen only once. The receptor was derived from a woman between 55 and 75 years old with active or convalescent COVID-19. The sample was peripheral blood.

The CDR3 sequence: CASSLSWGGDEQFF. For the CDR3, the DNA is TGTGCCAGCAGCTTATCTTGGGGGGGAGATGAGCAGTTCTTC. This rearrangement joins TRBV11-2 to TRBJ2-1; 7 bases map to TRBD2. The CDR3 contains 14 residues. CDR1 is SGHAT, CDR2 FQNNGV, per germline. J gave up 8 bases and V 2 bases, and 6 bases lay outside the gene matches.